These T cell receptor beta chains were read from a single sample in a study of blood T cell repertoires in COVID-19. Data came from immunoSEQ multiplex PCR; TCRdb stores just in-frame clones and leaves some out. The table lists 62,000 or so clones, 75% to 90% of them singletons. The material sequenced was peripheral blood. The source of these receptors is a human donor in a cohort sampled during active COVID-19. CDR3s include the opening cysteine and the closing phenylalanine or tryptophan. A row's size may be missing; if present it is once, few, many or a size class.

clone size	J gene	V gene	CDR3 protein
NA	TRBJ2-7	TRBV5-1	CASSDLDRGVYEQYF
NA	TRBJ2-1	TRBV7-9	CASSLIQGADGNEQFF
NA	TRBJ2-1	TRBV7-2	CASAPRETGNNEQFF
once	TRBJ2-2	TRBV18	CASSGQGSDTGELFF
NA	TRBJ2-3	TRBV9	CASSAGTSPVTDTQYF
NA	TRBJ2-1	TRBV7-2	CASSPHPGTGSNEQFF
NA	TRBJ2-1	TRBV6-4	CASSDDFASGNEQFF
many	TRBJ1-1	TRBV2	CASSYGTEAFF
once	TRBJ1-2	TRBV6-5	CASSLPDRNGYTF
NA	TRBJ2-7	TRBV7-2	CASSLGSGRGIGQYF
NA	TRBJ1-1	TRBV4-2	CASGKTGMNTEAFF
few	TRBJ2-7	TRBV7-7	CARSTFPFRDREVDEQYF
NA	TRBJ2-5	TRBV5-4	CASSLVGTRTQYF
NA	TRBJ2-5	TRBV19	CASSIPPSETQYF
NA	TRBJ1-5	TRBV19	CASSGGNYQPQHF
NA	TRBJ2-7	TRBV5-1	CASTQAGPPDYEQYF
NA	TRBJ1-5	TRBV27	CASRPWGQGNNQPQHF
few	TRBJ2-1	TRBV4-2	CASSQVISGGAREQFF
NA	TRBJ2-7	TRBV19	CASSINQGVFYEQYF
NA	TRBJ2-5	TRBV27	CASSPPGTLQETQYF
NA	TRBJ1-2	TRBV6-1	CASSGRIQGYTDGYTF
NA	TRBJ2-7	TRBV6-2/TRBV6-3	CASSSPPPSGRNEQYF
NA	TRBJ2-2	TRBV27	CASGKRGLNTGELFF
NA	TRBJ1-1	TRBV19	CASSPWTPGGTEAFF
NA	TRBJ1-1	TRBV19	CASSIDGQGRMGTEAFF
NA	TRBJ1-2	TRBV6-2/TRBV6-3	CASSPNRDGYGYTF
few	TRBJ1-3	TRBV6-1	CASSEQGVSGNTIYF
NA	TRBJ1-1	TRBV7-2	CASSYPRTGGMNTEAFF
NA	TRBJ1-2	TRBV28	CASSLGDYGYTF
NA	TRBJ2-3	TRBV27	CASKSSGGADTQYF
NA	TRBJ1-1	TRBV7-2	CASSLGQRGQEAFF